This T cell receptor (beta chain) is drawn from a study of T cells expressing NK-cell markers. Overall study context: The study sequenced eight donors, seven HCMV-seropositive and one seronegative. Study conclusions and caveats: In four donors, dominant clonotypes made up roughly 28.3-65% of CD3+CD56-NKG2C+ cells.

The CDR3 loop spans 16 amino acids. Researchers built TCR beta cDNA using 5'RACE template switching with UMIs. TCRdb re-analyzed the 5' RACE reads; it lists each CDR3 protein once, without DNA. In total, the table holds a few hundred thousand distinct CDR3 sequences. A remark on this clonotype: Its antigen remains unknown.

The clonotype comes from a man aged 18 to 70 in good health. The sample comprised blood T cells: a sorted CD56 or NKG2C T cell subset, CD4+ or CD8+ T cells, or bulk PBMC T cells (not recorded which). The gene calls are TRBV23-1 and TRBJ2-7; TCRdb outputs TRBD1, but without DNA this stays unchecked. TRBV23-1 falls under the ORF class, with uncertain function. CDR3 protein: CASSQLRVGQGYEQYF.